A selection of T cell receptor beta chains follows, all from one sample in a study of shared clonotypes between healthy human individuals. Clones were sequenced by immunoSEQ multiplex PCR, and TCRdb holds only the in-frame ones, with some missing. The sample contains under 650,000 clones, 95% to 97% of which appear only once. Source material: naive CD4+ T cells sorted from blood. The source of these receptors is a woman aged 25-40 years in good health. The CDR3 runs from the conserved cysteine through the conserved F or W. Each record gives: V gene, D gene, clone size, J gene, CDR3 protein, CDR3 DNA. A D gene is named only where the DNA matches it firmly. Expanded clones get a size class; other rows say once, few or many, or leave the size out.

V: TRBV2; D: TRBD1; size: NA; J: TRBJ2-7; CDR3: CASSEAGTGNYEQYF; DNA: TGTGCCAGCAGTGAAGCCGGGACAGGGAACTACGAGCAGTACTTC
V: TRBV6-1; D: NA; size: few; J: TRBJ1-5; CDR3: CASSENGDNQPQHF; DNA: TGTGCCAGCAGTGAGAACGGGGACAATCAGCCCCAGCATTTT
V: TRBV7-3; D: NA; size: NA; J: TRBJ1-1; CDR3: CASSVGENTEAFF; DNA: TGTGCCAGCAGCGTCGGAGAGAACACTGAAGCTTTCTTT
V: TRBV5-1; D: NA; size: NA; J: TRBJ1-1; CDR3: CASSLATEHTEAFF; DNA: TGCGCCAGCAGCTTGGCGACGGAACACACTGAAGCTTTCTTT
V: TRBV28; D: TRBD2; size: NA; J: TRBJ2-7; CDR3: CASSRTSGSTMGYEQYF; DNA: TGTGCCAGCAGTCGGACTAGCGGGTCCACCATGGGTTACGAGCAGTACTTC
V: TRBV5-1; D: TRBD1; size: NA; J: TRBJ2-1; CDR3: CASSWDRVDEQFF; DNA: TGCGCCAGCAGCTGGGACAGGGTGGATGAGCAGTTCTTC
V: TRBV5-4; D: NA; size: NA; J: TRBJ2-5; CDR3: CASSFHLSQETQYF; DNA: TGTGCCAGCAGCTTTCACCTGAGCCAAGAGACCCAGTACTTC
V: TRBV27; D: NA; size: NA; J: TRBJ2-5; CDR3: CASSPSQDKGAAQYF; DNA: TGTGCCAGCAGTCCATCACAGGACAAGGGCGCGGCCCAGTACTTC
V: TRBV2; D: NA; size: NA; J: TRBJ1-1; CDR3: CASDARQFDTEAFF; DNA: TGTGCCAGCGATGCCCGACAGTTCGACACTGAAGCTTTCTTT
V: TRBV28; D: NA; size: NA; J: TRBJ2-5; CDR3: CASSLWFSSQETQYF; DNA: TGTGCCAGCAGTTTATGGTTCAGCAGCCAAGAGACCCAGTACTTC
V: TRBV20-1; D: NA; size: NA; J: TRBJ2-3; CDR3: CSAARGDTQYF; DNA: TGCAGTGCTGCCCGGGGGGATACGCAGTATTTT
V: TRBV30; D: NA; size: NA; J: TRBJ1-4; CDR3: CAWSTVRFDRGEKLFF; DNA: TGTGCCTGGAGTACCGTACGCTTCGACCGGGGTGAAAAACTGTTTTTT
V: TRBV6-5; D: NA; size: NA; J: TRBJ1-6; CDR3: CASSHRDSPLHF; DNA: TGTGCCAGCAGCCACAGGGATTCACCCCTCCACTTT
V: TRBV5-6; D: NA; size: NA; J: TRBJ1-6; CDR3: CASSLGDGPSPLHF; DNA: TGTGCCAGCAGCTTAGGGGACGGGCCTTCACCCCTCCACTTT
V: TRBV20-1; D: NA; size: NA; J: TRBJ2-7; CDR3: CSGPGAGEQYF; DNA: TGCAGTGGTCCGGGGGCGGGGGAGCAGTACTTC
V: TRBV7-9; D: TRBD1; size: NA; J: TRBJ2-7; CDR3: CASSLHGTGDHEQYF; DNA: TGTGCCAGCAGCCTCCATGGGACAGGGGACCACGAGCAGTACTTC
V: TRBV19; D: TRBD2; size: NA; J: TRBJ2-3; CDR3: CASRNRAGASPDTQYF; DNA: TGTGCCAGTAGGAATAGGGCGGGAGCTTCGCCAGATACGCAGTATTTT
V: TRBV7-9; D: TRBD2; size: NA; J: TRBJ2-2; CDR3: CASSLGLAITTGELFF; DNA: TGTGCCAGCAGCTTAGGACTAGCGATTACCACCGGGGAGCTGTTTTTT
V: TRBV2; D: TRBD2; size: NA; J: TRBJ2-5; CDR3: CASTLARTSGETQYF; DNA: TGTGCCAGCACCTTAGCCCGGACTAGCGGTGAGACCCAGTACTTC
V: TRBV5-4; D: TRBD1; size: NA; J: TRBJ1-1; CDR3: CASSSDRATEAFF; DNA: TGTGCCAGCAGCTCCGACAGGGCCACTGAAGCTTTCTTT
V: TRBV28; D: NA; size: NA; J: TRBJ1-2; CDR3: CASFTNYGYTF; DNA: TGTGCCAGTTTTACTAACTATGGCTACACCTTC
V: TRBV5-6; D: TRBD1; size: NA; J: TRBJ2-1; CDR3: CASSSRDSPYNEQFF; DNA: TGTGCCAGCAGCTCCCGGGACAGCCCTTACAATGAGCAGTTCTTC
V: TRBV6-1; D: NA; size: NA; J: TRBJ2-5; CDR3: CASRESRASWETQYF; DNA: TGTGCCAGCAGGGAATCCCGGGCGTCGTGGGAGACCCAGTACTTC
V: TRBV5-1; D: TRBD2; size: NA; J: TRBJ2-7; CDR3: CASSFLAGDPYEQYF; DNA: TGCGCCAGCAGCTTTCTTGCGGGAGACCCCTACGAGCAGTACTTC
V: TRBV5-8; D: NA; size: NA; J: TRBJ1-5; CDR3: CASRTQGQPQHF; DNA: TGTGCCAGCAGAACTCAGGGGCAGCCCCAGCATTTT
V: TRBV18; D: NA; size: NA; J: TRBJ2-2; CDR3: CASSPPQGGTGELFF; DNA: TGTGCCAGCTCACCACCCCAGGGAGGCACCGGGGAGCTGTTTTTT
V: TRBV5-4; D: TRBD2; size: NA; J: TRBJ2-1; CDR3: CASSEELAGGNEQFF; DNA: TGTGCCAGCAGCGAGGAACTAGCGGGAGGGAATGAGCAGTTCTTC
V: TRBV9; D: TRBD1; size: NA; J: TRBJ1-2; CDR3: CASRGGGGGYTF; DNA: TGTGCCAGCAGGGGAGGGGGCGGCGGCTACACCTTC
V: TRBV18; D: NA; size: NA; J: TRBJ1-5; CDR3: CASSPPGGNQPQHF; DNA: TGTGCCAGCTCACCACCGGGAGGGAATCAGCCCCAGCATTTT
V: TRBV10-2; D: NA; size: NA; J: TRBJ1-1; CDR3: CASSETVAGVSAEAFF; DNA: TGCGCCAGCAGTGAGACGGTGGCGGGGGTTAGCGCTGAAGCTTTCTTT
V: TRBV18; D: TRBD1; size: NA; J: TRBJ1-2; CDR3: CASSGDSVGMRGYTF; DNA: TGTGCCAGCTCAGGGGACAGCGTTGGTATGAGGGGCTACACCTTC
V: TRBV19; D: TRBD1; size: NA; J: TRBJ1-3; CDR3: CASSIGDSSGNTIYF; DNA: TGTGCCAGTAGTATAGGGGACAGCTCTGGAAACACCATATATTTT
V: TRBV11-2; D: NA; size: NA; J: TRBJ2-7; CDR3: CASSLGRTTYEQYF; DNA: TGTGCCAGCAGCTTAGGTAGGACTACCTACGAGCAGTACTTC
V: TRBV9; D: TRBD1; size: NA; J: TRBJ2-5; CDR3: CASSVSQGAKTQYF; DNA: TGTGCCAGCAGCGTTTCTCAGGGGGCAAAGACCCAGTACTTC
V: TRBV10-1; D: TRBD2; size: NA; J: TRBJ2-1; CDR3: CASSEWIAGSGEQFF; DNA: TGCGCCAGCAGTGAGTGGATAGCGGGGAGTGGTGAGCAGTTCTTC
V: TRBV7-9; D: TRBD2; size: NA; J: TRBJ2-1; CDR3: CASSLDATSGRASEQFF; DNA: TGTGCCAGCAGCTTAGACGCGACTAGCGGGAGGGCCAGTGAGCAGTTCTTC
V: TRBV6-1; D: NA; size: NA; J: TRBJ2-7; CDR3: CASSEPRYEQYF; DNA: TGTGCCAGCAGTGAACCAAGATACGAGCAGTACTTC
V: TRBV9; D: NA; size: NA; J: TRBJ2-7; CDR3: CASSVGLGAYEQYF; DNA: TGTGCCAGCAGCGTAGGCTTAGGGGCCTACGAGCAGTACTTC
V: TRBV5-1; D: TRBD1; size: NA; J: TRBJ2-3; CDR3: CASSPTGQATDTQYF; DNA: TGCGCCAGCAGCCCTACTGGACAGGCCACAGATACGCAGTATTTT
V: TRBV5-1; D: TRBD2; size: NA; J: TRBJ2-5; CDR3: CASSLEGTASGETQYF; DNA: TGCGCCAGCAGCTTGGAAGGAACGGCTAGCGGGGAGACCCAGTACTTC
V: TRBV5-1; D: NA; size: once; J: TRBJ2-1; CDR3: CASSLAYRRPADNEQFF; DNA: TGCGCCAGCAGCTTGGCTTATAGGCGCCCGGCAGACAATGAGCAGTTCTTC
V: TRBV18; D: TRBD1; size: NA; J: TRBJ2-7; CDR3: CASSLAGTGYDEQYF; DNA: TGTGCCAGCTCACTCGCCGGGACAGGGTACGACGAGCAGTACTTC
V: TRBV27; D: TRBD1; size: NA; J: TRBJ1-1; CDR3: CASGRRDRGIAEAFF; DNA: TGTGCCAGCGGGCGACGGGACAGGGGGATTGCTGAAGCTTTCTTT
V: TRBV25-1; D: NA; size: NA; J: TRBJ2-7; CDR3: CASSESGRGMNF; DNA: TGTGCCAGCAGTGAATCCGGTAGGGGGATGAACTTC